The present TCR beta chain was sequenced within a study of blood T cell repertoires in COVID-19. At the level of the study: The United States, Italy and Spain were the sources of the acute and convalescent COVID-19 samples. Sample material is recorded as cDNA or gDNA derived from T cells, B-cell-depleted T cells, or PBMCs.

In the source study's methods: Reference gene primer amplification gave estimated nucleated cell counts. Data came from immunoSEQ multiplex PCR; TCRdb stores just in-frame clones and leaves some out. The DNA was the basis for D and trimming; V, J and clone size are from that table. This table holds 50,000 to 60,000 clones, roughly four fifths found once. As for this clone: The same CDR3 also results from other DNA sequences found in this sample.

Specimen: peripheral blood. The clonotype was recovered from a human donor in a cohort sampled during active or convalescent COVID-19.

The CDR3 DNA sequence: TGTGCCAGCTCACCAGGGAGAGATCAGCCCCAGCATTTT. This translates into CASSPGRDQPQHF. The chain is built from TRBV18 and TRBJ1-5, with no clear D. V dropped 2 bases and J dropped 5 bases, with 7 bases sitting between them. Looked up from germline, CDR1 is KGHSH and CDR2 is LQKENI. The CDR3 loop spans 13 amino acids. The whole variable domain, remainder taken from reference TRBV18 and TRBJ1-5, is NAGVMQNPRHLVRRRGQEARLRCSPMKGHSHVYWYRQLPEEGLKFMVYLQKENIIDESGMPKERFSAEFPKEGPSILRIQQVVRGDSAAYFCASSPGRDQPQHFGDGTRLSIL.